The clone carrying this TCR beta chain showed up just once. Its cognate antigen is unknown. This CDR3 region has 12 residues. Germline trimming cut 7 bases from V and 5 bases from J; bases unmatched to any gene: 6. Germline CDR1 is DFQATT and CDR2 is SNEGSKA (reference sequence). It was with a sample-barcoded 5' primer and a J-beta primer mix that a second PCR of roughly 6 to 12 cycles was run. TCRdb called the 5' RACE reads again in MiXCR, with one record for every CDR3 protein. Among over 950,000 distinct CDR3 sequences listed, just over 50% were seen once. This entry belongs to a study of blood T cells in healthy people across ages. Findings and caveats of the study: The fall in TCR beta diversity per million T cells was roughly linear with age.

The donors, healthy Caucasians from Russia, were aged roughly 6 to 100. The V gene is TRBV20-1, the J gene TRBJ2-5, with 8 bases fitting TRBD2. This TCR was sampled from a woman aged 60-75 years in good health. Sequenced sample: blood. The CDR3 protein is CSVHRLAETQYF. CDR3 coding DNA: TGCAGTGTTCATCGACTAGCGGAGACCCAGTACTTC.